Below are 21 T cell receptor beta chains sequenced from a single sample in a study of blood T cells in healthy people across ages (dated by TCRdb to the mid-2010s). The library was made by 5' RACE. Sequencing took place on an Illumina HiSeq 2500. A second roughly 6 to 11 cycle PCR used a sample-barcoded 5' primer and a J-beta primer mix. TCRdb's own reprocessing of the public reads used fastp at Q25 and MiXCR and kept productive beta chains. Each CDR3 protein appears once, grouped with its most common genes and DNA. The sample table records around 1,100,000 distinct CDR3 sequences; more than 30% of these occur just once. Together, the top ten hold 13% of the sample. The sequenced material came from blood. Receptor source: a man aged 18 to 30 in good health.

V is TRBV20-1 and J is TRBJ1-1; no clear D. V was cut by 2 bases and J by 1 base, with 11 bases left in between. Per the germline V gene, CDR1 is DFQATT and CDR2 is SNEGSKA (reference sequence). This CDR3 spans 14 amino acids. The CDR3 coding sequence is TGCAGTGCTAGAAACGGACGGAAGAACACTGAAGCTTTCTTT. Translating it yields CSARNGRKNTEAFF.

The chain recombines TRBV4-3 with TRBJ2-1; D gene unclear. The CDR3 length is 15 residues. Per the germline V gene, CDR1 is LGHNA and CDR2 is YSLEER. Trimming took off 4 bases at V and 0 bases at J, with 10 bases between the two ends. CDR3: CASSLVATSYNEQFF. The CDR3, as DNA: TGCGCCAGCAGCCTAGTCGCTACCTCCTACAATGAGCAGTTCTTC.

There are a few counts of this clonotype. The chain uses TRBV29-1 and TRBJ2-1, with 8 bases matching TRBD2. The J segment lost 5 bases and the V segment lost 4 bases, leaving 4 bases of the junction unmatched. Germline values: CDR1 SQVTM, CDR2 ANQGSEA. The CDR3 has 13 residues. The CDR3 coding sequence is TGCAGCGTTGCAGGCGGGGGGAACAATGAGCAGTTCTTC. Protein sequence: CSVAGGGNNEQFF.

J is TRBJ1-1 and V is TRBV20-1, with D possibly TRBD1 on 5 matching bases. In germline, CDR1 is DFQATT, CDR2 SNEGSKA (reference sequence). With 3 bases removed from V and 4 bases from J, the gap between germline ends came to 12 bases. The CDR3 length is 13 residues. CDR3 bases: TGCAGTGCTAGCCGGGGCATTCGCACTGAAGCTTTCTTT. This translates into CSASRGIRTEAFF.

This chain connects TRBV6-1 to TRBJ1-6, with D perhaps TRBD1 (5 bases). Germline V gene lookup returns CDR1 MNHNS and CDR2 SASEGT. Trimming left V 7 bases short and J 1 base short, with 8 bases between. The CDR3 has 14 residues. The DNA for the CDR3 is TGTGCCAGCAATAAGGGGTCCTATAATTCACCCCTCCACTTT. Its translation is CASNKGSYNSPLHF.

This chain connects TRBV13 to TRBJ1-2; tentative D call: TRBD1 (6 bases). Germline CDR1 reads PRHDT; CDR2 reads FYEKMQ (reference sequence). CDR3 size: 15 residues. V was trimmed by 5 bases and J by 2 bases, leaving 15 bases between them. The CDR3 DNA sequence: TGTGCCAGCAGCGTAACAGCAGGGGCCAACTATGGCTACACCTTC. This gives the protein CASSVTAGANYGYTF.

The rearrangement joins TRBV4-1 to TRBJ2-2, with D hard to call. This CDR3 contains 17 residues. Trimming cost V 0 bases and J 2 bases, with 13 bases left between them. CDR1 is MGHRA and CDR2 is YSYEKL in the germline V gene. The CDR3 region is CASSQEITDINTGELFF. The CDR3 coding sequence is TGCGCCAGCAGCCAAGAGATAACAGATATTAACACCGGGGAGCTGTTTTTT.

Note on this clonotype: The junction shows a germline mismatch at one end, possibly a read error. The rearrangement uses TRBV9 and TRBJ2-7; perhaps D is TRBD1 or TRBD2 (5 bases each). This CDR3 has 15 residues. Germline CDR1 is SGDLS and CDR2 is YYNGEE. The CDR3 nucleotides are TGTGCCAGCAGCGCAGGACAAGAGGGCTACAATGAGCGGTACTTC. This codes for CASSAGQEGYNERYF.

V usage is TRBV19 and J usage is TRBJ2-5; D possibly corresponds to TRBD1 (5 bases). Germline loops: CDR1 LNHDA, CDR2 SQIVND (reference sequence). V lost 0 bases and J lost 2, with 7 bases in between. There are 14 residues in the CDR3. CDR3 sequence: CASSIDREQETQYF. The CDR3 DNA sequence: TGTGCCAGTAGTATAGACAGGGAACAAGAGACCCAGTACTTC. Full variable domain (missing parts from reference TRBV19 and TRBJ2-5): DGGITQSPKYLFRKEGQNVTLSCEQNLNHDAMYWYRQDPGQGLRLIYYSQIVNDFQKGDIAEGYSVSREKKESFPLTVTSAQKNPTAFYLCASSIDREQETQYFGPGTRLLVL.

For the CDR3, the DNA is TGCGCCAGCAGCCAAGATTTTGAGGGTATGAACACCGGGGAGCTGTTTTTT. The encoded protein is CASSQDFEGMNTGELFF. The V call is TRBV4-3, the J call TRBJ2-2, with D tentatively TRBD2 (5 bases). This CDR3 spans 17 amino acids. Germline loops: CDR1 LGHNA, CDR2 YSLEER. Trimming cost V 0 bases and J 1 base, with 12 bases left between them.

This rearrangement joins TRBV6-6 to TRBJ1-5; D ambiguous. Germline V gene lookup returns CDR1 MNHNY and CDR2 SVGAGI (reference sequence). V lost 0 bases, J lost 0 bases, and 3 bases lay in between. The CDR3 runs to 14 residues. The CDR3 here is CASSYSHSNQPQHF. DNA for the CDR3: TGTGCCAGCAGTTACTCCCATAGCAATCAGCCCCAGCATTTT.

A remark on this clonotype: A clone one base away is much larger, so this may be a read error. This CDR3 fails to terminate in the conserved phenylalanine or tryptophan, so it likely reflects a read error. The V gene is TRBV20-1, the J gene TRBJ2-3, with D perhaps assigned TRBD1 or TRBD2 (5 bases each). The CDR3 sequence is 16 residues long. The V gene's germline CDR1 is DFQATT and CDR2 SNEGSKA (reference sequence). The V end was cut by 7 bases, the J end by 3 bases, with 23 bases between. CDR3 sequence (DNA): TGCAGTGTCCAATTAGGTACCCGCGAGGGGACAGATACGCAGTATTTA. It is translated as CSVQLGTREGTDTQYL.

The rearrangement joins TRBV4-3 to TRBJ2-3; 10 nucleotides line up with TRBD2. CDR3 length: 20 residues. Trimming removed 0 bases from V and 0 bases from J; junction bases left unmatched: 12. Per germline, CDR1 LGHNA and CDR2 YSLEER. The CDR3 nucleotides read TGCGCCAGCAGCCAAGAGTGGGTAGCGGGGGGACCTTTTAGCACAGATACGCAGTATTTT. This codes for CASSQEWVAGGPFSTDTQYF.

This chain connects TRBV4-3 to TRBJ2-3, with D maybe TRBD1 (5 bases). This CDR3 has 17 amino acids. CDR1 and CDR2 (germline): LGHNA, YSLEER. Deletions cut 1 base from V and 0 bases from J, with 14 bases between. The CDR3 is CASSQGPAGPSTDTQYF. CDR3 nucleotide sequence: TGCGCCAGCAGCCAAGGGCCGGCAGGGCCTAGCACAGATACGCAGTATTTT.

The genes are TRBV4-1 and TRBJ2-7; tentative D call: TRBD1 (5 bases). The closer fit of TRBJ2-5 to the DNA end suggests the J call may be wrong. CDR3 length: 15 residues. Germline V gene lookup returns CDR1 MGHRA and CDR2 YSYEKL. This CDR3 is CASSQGFRDGETQYF. The CDR3 region has the DNA TGCGCCAGCAGCCAAGGTTTCAGGGATGGGGAGACCCAGTACTTC.

The sample holds a few counts of this clonotype. J is TRBJ2-4 and V is TRBV7-2, with D hard to call. The J call may be wrong; the DNA end is better matched by TRBJ2-7. The CDR3 has 13 amino acids. Germline-derived CDR1 and CDR2 are SGHTA and FQGNSA. CDR3 nucleotides: TGTGCCAGCAGCCCCCGAAACGATAACGAGCAGTACTTC. It yields the protein CASSPRNDNEQYF.

The chain is built from TRBV4-2 and TRBJ1-2; no clear D gene. V was cut by 1 base and J by 4 bases, with 10 bases left in between. Germline V gene data show CDR1 as LGHNA and CDR2 as YNFKEQ. The CDR3 loop spans 14 amino acids. DNA for the CDR3: TGTGCCAGCAGCCAAGGATCTGAGGGCTATGGCTACACCTTC. It codes for CASSQGSEGYGYTF.

The V gene is TRBV4-3, the J gene TRBJ1-1, with D unresolved. CDR1 and CDR2 (germline): LGHNA, YSLEER. The CDR3 is 15 residues long. The V gene lost 0 bases and the J gene lost 4 bases, with 12 bases spanning the gap. The CDR3 nucleotides are TGCGCCAGCAGCCAAGAGTCCGGGATAGTCACTGAAGCTTTCTTT. Its protein product is CASSQESGIVTEAFF.

The CDR3 reads CAISEHGRGLSTEAFF. The DNA of the CDR3 is TGTGCCATCAGTGAGCATGGCAGGGGGCTAAGCACTGAAGCTTTCTTT. V and J are TRBV10-3 and TRBJ1-1, with 8 positions matching TRBD1. The CDR3 loop spans 16 amino acids. The germline V gene encodes CDR1 ENHRY and CDR2 SYGVKD. V lost 2 bases and J lost 4; bases outside the gene matches: 9.

The J gene is TRBJ2-4, the V gene TRBV2, with 9 bases aligning to TRBD1. V trimming: 6 bases; J trimming: 6 bases; junction bases outside the gene matches: 6. The CDR3 is made up of 14 amino acids. Germline CDR1 and CDR2: SNHLY and FYNNEI. CDR3 bases: TGTGCCAGCAGCGCGGACAGGGGAGGAAACATTCAGTACTTC. As protein: CASSADRGGNIQYF.

This sequence joins TRBV7-9 and TRBJ1-6; the D is unclear. Trimming stripped 1 base from V and 9 bases from J, with 19 bases between. This CDR3 contains 17 residues. Germline V gives CDR1 SEHNR, CDR2 FQNEAQ (reference sequence). CDR3 protein: CASSLGVGQPLRSPLHF. Written as DNA, the CDR3 is TGTGCCAGCAGCTTAGGGGTGGGTCAGCCTTTGCGTTCACCCCTCCACTTT. Filled out from reference TRBV7-9 and TRBJ1-6, the complete variable domain reads DTGVSQNPRHKITKRGQNVTFRCDPISEHNRLYWYRQTLGQGPEFLTYFQNEAQLEKSRLLSDRFSAERPKGSFSTLEIQRTEQGDSAMYLCASSLGVGQPLRSPLHFGNGTRLTVT.